This T cell receptor (beta chain) was recorded in a study of T cells after yellow fever vaccination (dated by TCRdb to about 2019). A note on the overall study: The SMART-Seq v4 Ultra Low Input RNA kit was used to prepare libraries from fractions with low cell numbers. To track T-cell clones before and after primary and booster YFV17D yellow fever vaccination, bulk TCR alpha and beta repertoires were sequenced longitudinally. Two healthy male donors, one aged 18 to 30 and one aged 30 to 40 years, made up the cohort. Blood samples were taken at several timepoints before and after primary and secondary immunization, and bulk PBMC replicates and cell subsets were isolated. General findings and caveats noted by the study authors: After the booster, most of the clones that had expanded following primary vaccination were detected again (around 95% of CD4 and roughly nine tenths of CD8), which suggests that memory was broadly maintained. Compared with the primary T-cell response, the secondary T-cell response was faster but weaker, reaching its peak on day 5 rather than on day 15. A small share of clonotypes occurred in both CD4 and CD8 compartments, likely arising from convergent recombination. Because the study included only a couple of donors, the extent to which the findings can be generalized is limited. Because abundant contaminating clonotypes from the bulk population could be contained in FACS-sorted repertoires, computational filtering was required.

The meaning of the sample's treatment or condition label: live attenuated yellow fever vaccine strain. PBMCs were isolated from peripheral blood using a standard Ficoll-Paque protocol. With anti-CD3 and anti-CD8 staining plus a dextramer loaded with the yellow fever NS4B epitope peptide, the researchers sorted epitope-specific CD8 T cells. TriZol was used to extract RNA from bulk PBMCs, from CD4 and CD8 fractions, and from dextramer-positive and dextramer-negative fractions. As for this clonotype: No much larger clone exists at a distance of one base, and base qualities are not known.

V is cut by 0 bases and J by 7 bases, and the space between the germline ends is 13 bases. The CDR3 numbers 15 residues from cysteine through phenylalanine. Of all the DNA, just the CDR3 is kept, 45 bases in frame from base 1. The germline V gene (reference sequence) yields LGHDT for CDR1 and YNNKEL for CDR2. TCR cDNA was synthesized by 5'RACE template switching, through which a universal primer site and unique molecular identifiers were introduced. Priming of cDNA synthesis was performed from both the TCR alpha and TCR beta constant segments. Two PCR steps were used to amplify libraries, with sample barcodes and sequencing adapters being added in the second step. Sequencing of libraries was done on Illumina HiSeq 2500 (2x100 bp) or NovaSeq (2x150 bp). The original methods were these. Reads were demultiplexed and collapsed into UMI consensus sequences with MIGEC, and V(D)J alignment was performed with MiXCR. Vaccine-responding clonotypes were defined with edgeR using replicate PBMC samples, requiring FDR below 0.01 and a log2 fold change above 5 up to day 15. Each bulk clonotype was labeled CD4 or CD8 based on which sequenced repertoire, CD4 or CD8, contained the clonotype at higher abundance. A clonotype counted as NS4B-specific if enriched at least 10-fold in dextramer-positive versus dextramer-negative fractions, with CD4-biased clonotypes left out. TCRdb redid the processing of the public reads, applying fastp at Q25 and MiXCR, and retained in-frame beta chains. Merged by CDR3 protein, the rows form single entries marked with the most common genes and DNA. These V and J calls originate from TCRdb's pipeline instead of the authors' own analysis. The sample records approximately 90,000 distinct CDR3 sequences, less than 15% of which are singletons. Around 23% of the sample goes to the ten largest clones.

The sample in question was CD8+ T cells not binding an NS4B(214-222) dextramer, sorted from PBMCs, obtained roughly 23 days after the first yellow fever vaccination. According to the study, the label for this sample's cell subset or site signals: NS4B epitope dextramer-negative CD8 T cells. The sequence links TRBV3-1 to TRBJ2-1; too little of a D gene remains to name it. The TCR sequence derives from a man between 18 and 35 years old who received the YFV17D yellow fever vaccine. The CDR3 region has the sequence CASSQEPDLGNEQFF. The bases are TGTGCCAGCAGCCAAGAACCAGATCTAGGTAATGAGCAGTTCTTC.